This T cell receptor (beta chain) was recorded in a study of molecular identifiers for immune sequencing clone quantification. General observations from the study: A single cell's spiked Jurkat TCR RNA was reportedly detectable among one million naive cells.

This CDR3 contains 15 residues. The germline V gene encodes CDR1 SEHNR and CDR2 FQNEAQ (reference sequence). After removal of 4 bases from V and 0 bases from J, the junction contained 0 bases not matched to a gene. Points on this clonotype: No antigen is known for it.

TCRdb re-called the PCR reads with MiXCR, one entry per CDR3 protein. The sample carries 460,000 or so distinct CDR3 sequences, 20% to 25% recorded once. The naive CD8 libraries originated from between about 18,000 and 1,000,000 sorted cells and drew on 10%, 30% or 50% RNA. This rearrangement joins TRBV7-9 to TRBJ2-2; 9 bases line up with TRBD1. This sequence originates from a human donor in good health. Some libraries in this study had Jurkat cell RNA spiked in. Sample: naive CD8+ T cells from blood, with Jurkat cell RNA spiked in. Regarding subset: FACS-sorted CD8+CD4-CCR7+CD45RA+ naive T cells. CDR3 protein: CASSWDRANTGELFF. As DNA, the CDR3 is TGTGCCAGCAGCTGGGACAGGGCGAACACCGGGGAGCTGTTTTTT. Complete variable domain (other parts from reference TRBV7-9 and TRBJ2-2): DTGVSQNPRHKITKRGQNVTFRCDPISEHNRLYWYRQTLGQGPEFLTYFQNEAQLEKSRLLSDRFSAERPKGSFSTLEIQRTEQGDSAMYLCASSWDRANTGELFFGEGSRLTVL.